These T cell receptor beta chains were read from a single sample in a study of identifying expanded T cells in peripheral blood. Assay used: immunoSEQ multiplex PCR; TCRdb lists only in-frame clones, some missing. The sample has 91,000 or so clones, about nine tenths seen once. Material: blood. These receptor sequences come from a person aged 18 to 75 in good health. Both conserved end residues are part of each CDR3.

>TRBJ2-7|TRBV4-3
CASSLRLEQYEQYF
>TRBJ1-4|TRBV18
CASSRGPGEWEKLFF
>TRBJ1-1|TRBV5-4
CASSENEARAEAFF
>TRBJ2-1|TRBV5-1
CASSLGQGASYNEQFF
>TRBJ2-5|TRBV6-5
CASSTTGTSAETQYF
>TRBJ2-7|TRBV7-2
CASSPRQGGYEQYF
>TRBJ2-1|TRBV5-1
CASSLDNEQFF
>TRBJ2-1|TRBV6-4
CASSGAGGDSDEQFF
>TRBJ2-7|TRBV11-2
CASSPRPGTGYEQYF
>TRBJ1-2|TRBV20-1
CSAPRDYGYTF
>TRBJ2-4|TRBV5-4
CASSLGQGNIQYF
>TRBJ1-1|TRBV6-1
CASSRNTEAFF
>TRBJ2-2|TRBV5-3
CARLMTGTVATGELFF
>TRBJ1-1|TRBV27
CASSLLGTGVTEAFF
>TRBJ1-1|TRBV9
CASSVGMNTEAFF
>TRBJ2-5|TRBV10-3
CAISEDNLQETQYF
>TRBJ2-1|TRBV5-4
CASSLGEVSYNEQFF
>TRBJ2-4|TRBV19
CASSLPSGANIQYF
>TRBJ2-6|TRBV5-6
CASTGTSWYSGANVLTF
>TRBJ2-7|TRBV5-1
CASGPAPGANYEQYF
>TRBJ1-2|TRBV28
CASGTSGIANYGYTF
>TRBJ2-5|TRBV10-2
CASSAAEGPSGTQYF
>TRBJ2-3|TRBV6-1
CASSQTTDTQYF
>TRBJ2-7|TRBV5-4
CASSFGLASEQYF
>TRBJ2-1|TRBV19
CATKWGGSYNEQFF
>TRBJ2-3|TRBV2
CASSDGTDTQYF
>TRBJ1-1|TRBV10-3
CAISEFGGTEAFF
>TRBJ2-3|TRBV9
CASSVGGHFTDTQYF
>TRBJ2-7|TRBV6-5
CASRRRDEQYF
>TRBJ1-1|TRBV5-1
CASSRDRGNTEAFF